This is a list of T cell receptor beta chains from one sample in a study of cytomegalovirus exposure and HLA in healthy donors. TCRdb's copy holds only in-frame clones and misses some; the assay was immunoSEQ multiplex PCR. The sample table includes approximately 40,000 clones. Sample: PBMCs. These receptors originate from a human donor in good health. The CDR3 runs from the conserved cysteine through the conserved F or W. A D gene is named only where the DNA matches it firmly. Part of the rows lack a size; the others show once, few, many or a class for expanded clones.

J	V	D	size	CDR3	DNA
TRBJ1-2	TRBV5-6	TRBD1	-	CASRATGAAGYTF	TGTGCCAGCAGGGCCACAGGGGCCGCTGGCTACACCTTC
TRBJ2-5	TRBV5-1	TRBD2	-	CASSLAGGPLETQYF	TGCGCCAGCAGCTTGGCGGGGGGGCCGTTAGAGACCCAGTACTTC
TRBJ2-7	TRBV5-1	TRBD1	-	CASSLGQGANEQYF	TGCGCCAGCAGCTTGGGACAGGGGGCAAACGAGCAGTACTTC
TRBJ2-2	TRBV28	-	medium-sized	CASSSYKSGELFF	TGTGCCAGCAGTTCTTACAAGTCCGGGGAGCTGTTTTTT
TRBJ2-1	TRBV7-9	-	-	CASSPARGQSSYNEQFF	TGTGCCAGCAGCCCCGCGCGTGGGCAAAGCTCCTACAATGAGCAGTTCTTC
TRBJ2-2	TRBV9	TRBD1	-	CASTRDRASTGELFF	TGTGCCAGCACCCGGGACAGGGCAAGCACCGGGGAGCTGTTTTTT
TRBJ2-3	TRBV4-1	-	-	CASSQVGLDADTQYF	TGCGCCAGCAGCCAAGTGGGTCTAGACGCAGATACGCAGTATTTT
TRBJ1-2	TRBV29-1	TRBD1	-	CSVEKTGTGGGYTF	TGCAGCGTTGAAAAGACAGGGACTGGTGGCGGCTACACCTTC
TRBJ2-1	TRBV6-5	TRBD1	-	CASSNPGQAHNEQFF	TGTGCCAGCAGTAATCCGGGACAGGCACACAATGAGCAGTTCTTC
TRBJ2-7	TRBV19	TRBD1	-	CASRGTGTYEQYF	TGTGCCAGTAGGGGGACAGGGACCTACGAGCAGTACTTC
TRBJ2-1	TRBV28	-	-	CASSLRGISNEQFF	TGTGCCAGCAGTTTACGGGGTATTTCCAATGAGCAGTTCTTC
TRBJ2-3	TRBV28	TRBD2	-	CASSPPGRGASTQYF	TGTGCCAGCAGTCCCCCCGGGCGGGGGGCTAGTACGCAGTATTTT
TRBJ1-1	TRBV5-6	-	-	CASSPGFGGANTEAFF	TGTGCCAGCAGCCCGGGCTTCGGAGGCGCGAACACTGAAGCTTTCTTT
TRBJ1-3	TRBV5-1	-	-	CASSPSTGAGNTIYF	TGCGCCAGCAGCCCCTCGACAGGCGCAGGAAACACCATATATTTT
TRBJ2-3	TRBV27	-	-	CASSPPQTATMTTTQYF	TGTGCCAGCAGTCCCCCCCAGACAGCCACGATGACGACTACGCAGTATTTT
TRBJ2-1	TRBV5-1	-	-	CASSFFGGKRNEQFF	TGCGCCAGCAGCTTCTTCGGGGGAAAGCGCAATGAGCAGTTCTTC
TRBJ1-1	TRBV6-1	TRBD1	-	CASRAGAAGGTEAFF	TGTGCCAGCAGGGCAGGGGCCGCAGGGGGCACTGAAGCTTTCTTT
TRBJ2-2	TRBV2	TRBD1	-	CASRADRGNTGELFF	TGTGCCAGCAGGGCCGACAGGGGCAACACCGGGGAGCTGTTTTTT
TRBJ1-1	TRBV7-6	-	-	CASSPRSGYTEAFF	TGTGCCAGCAGCCCTAGATCGGGTTACACTGAAGCTTTCTTT
TRBJ2-5	TRBV19	TRBD2	-	CASSLTGTSALQETQYF	TGTGCCAGTAGCTTAACCGGGACTAGCGCCCTACAAGAGACCCAGTACTTC
TRBJ2-5	TRBV27	-	-	CASSPMVQFQETQYF	TGTGCCAGCAGCCCCATGGTACAGTTCCAAGAGACCCAGTACTTC
TRBJ2-2	TRBV13	-	-	CASSLFQGENTGELFF	TGTGCCAGCAGCTTGTTTCAGGGCGAGAACACCGGGGAGCTGTTTTTT
TRBJ2-4	TRBV5-4	-	-	CASSAPGTGANIQYF	TGTGCCAGCAGCGCACCTGGGACTGGCGCAAACATTCAGTACTTC
TRBJ1-3	TRBV5-1	-	-	CASSLSGDPSSGNTIYF	TGCGCCAGCAGCTTGAGCGGGGACCCGAGCTCTGGAAACACCATATATTTT
TRBJ1-2	TRBV5-1	-	-	CASSLEATAYGYTF	TGCGCCAGCAGCTTGGAAGCGACCGCCTATGGCTACACCTTC
TRBJ2-2	TRBV29-1	-	-	CSVADTGELFF	TGCAGCGTGGCAGACACCGGGGAGCTGTTTTTT
TRBJ1-1	TRBV5-1	-	-	CASSLGQGVNTEAFF	TGCGCCAGCAGCTTAGGGCAAGGGGTGAACACTGAAGCTTTCTTT
TRBJ2-7	TRBV29-1	-	-	CSVGLERGAHEQYF	TGCAGCGTTGGCCTCGAAAGGGGTGCCCACGAGCAGTACTTC
TRBJ2-7	TRBV7-9	TRBD2	-	CASGRGGHEQYF	TGTGCCAGCGGTCGGGGGGGCCACGAGCAGTACTTC
TRBJ1-2	TRBV4-1	-	-	CASSQPLRDYGYTF	TGCGCCAGCAGCCAGCCTCTACGGGACTATGGCTACACCTTC
TRBJ1-2	TRBV28	-	-	CASSFNTNYGYTF	TGTGCCAGCAGTTTTAACACTAACTATGGCTACACCTTC
TRBJ2-7	TRBV27	TRBD1	-	CASSLGTVGTYEQYF	TGTGCCAGCAGTTTAGGGACAGTGGGTACCTACGAGCAGTACTTC
TRBJ2-1	TRBV6-6	-	-	CASSSLESEVYNEQFF	TGTGCCAGCAGTTCCTTGGAGAGCGAGGTGTACAATGAGCAGTTCTTC
TRBJ2-5	TRBV13	-	-	CASSPWSEGETQYF	TGTGCCAGCAGCCCCTGGTCAGAGGGAGAGACCCAGTACTTC
TRBJ1-1	TRBV5-6	TRBD1	-	CASTFSTVRGAFF	TGTGCCAGCACTTTTTCGACAGTCAGGGGGGCTTTCTTT
TRBJ1-5	TRBV7-2	-	-	CASSLAGRNQPQHF	TGTGCCAGCAGCTTAGCAGGGAGGAATCAGCCCCAGCATTTT
TRBJ1-5	TRBV27	TRBD1	-	CASSSDRVPYNQPQHF	TGTGCCAGCAGTTCTGACAGGGTGCCCTACAATCAGCCCCAGCATTTT
TRBJ1-3	TRBV5-6	-	-	CASSRRGTIYF	TGTGCCAGCAGCCGAAGGGGGACCATATATTTT
TRBJ2-7	TRBV27	-	-	CASSYRSSYEQYF	TGTGCCAGCAGTTACAGGAGCTCCTACGAGCAGTACTTC
TRBJ2-7	TRBV19	-	-	CASSMGLISLYEQYF	TGTGCCAGTAGTATGGGCCTCATTTCGCTCTACGAGCAGTACTTC
TRBJ1-1	TRBV29-1	-	-	CSVEDRGNTEAFF	TGCAGCGTTGAAGATAGGGGGAACACTGAAGCTTTCTTT
TRBJ2-7	TRBV7-8	TRBD2	-	CASKVAGGAYEQYF	TGTGCCAGCAAGGTAGCGGGGGGTGCCTACGAGCAGTACTTC
TRBJ2-7	TRBV7-9	-	-	CASSLAGLASEQYF	TGTGCCAGCAGCTTAGCGGGTCTAGCGAGCGAGCAGTACTTC
TRBJ1-1	TRBV2	-	-	CASSPYTEAFF	TGTGCCAGCAGTCCTTACACTGAAGCTTTCTTT
TRBJ1-6	TRBV5-1	-	-	CASSDRMNSPLHF	TGCGCCAGCAGCGATAGAATGAATTCACCCCTCCACTTT
TRBJ1-1	TRBV11-2	-	-	CASSLGLGRTEAFF	TGTGCCAGCAGCTTAGGTCTGGGGAGGACTGAAGCTTTCTTT
TRBJ1-6	TRBV10-2	TRBD1	-	CASSPDRGQSPLHF	TGCGCCAGCAGCCCTGACAGGGGGCAATCACCCCTCCACTTT
TRBJ2-7	TRBV9	-	-	CASSVQGGEQYF	TGTGCCAGCAGCGTACAGGGAGGCGAGCAGTACTTC
TRBJ2-2	TRBV7-9	TRBD2	-	CASRTAGGLSGELFF	TGTGCCAGCAGAACAGCGGGGGGTTTGAGCGGGGAGCTGTTTTTT
TRBJ2-7	TRBV27	TRBD1	-	CASSLYQGQSYEQYF	TGTGCCAGCAGTTTATATCAGGGACAGTCCTACGAGCAGTACTTC
TRBJ2-3	TRBV27	-	-	CASSSRTPTDTQYF	TGTGCCAGCAGTTCGCGGACTCCCACAGATACGCAGTATTTT
TRBJ1-3	TRBV7-9	-	-	CASSLALTGIRNTIYF	TGTGCCAGCAGCTTAGCGCTAACCGGGATAAGAAACACCATATATTTT
TRBJ2-2	TRBV10-2	-	-	CASNEQPNTGELFF	TGCGCCAGCAATGAACAGCCTAACACCGGGGAGCTGTTTTTT
TRBJ1-4	TRBV29-1	-	-	CSIVTGGAGEKLFF	TGCAGCATTGTAACCGGGGGGGCTGGGGAAAAACTGTTTTTT
TRBJ1-5	TRBV5-6	TRBD1	-	CASSLGTGSFQPQHF	TGTGCCAGCAGCTTGGGGACAGGGAGTTTTCAGCCCCAGCATTTT
TRBJ2-5	TRBV7-3	TRBD1	-	CASSRDREETQYF	TGTGCCAGCAGCAGAGACAGGGAGGAGACCCAGTACTTC
TRBJ1-1	TRBV19	-	-	CASKGRVGDTEAFF	TGTGCCAGTAAAGGAAGGGTCGGGGACACTGAAGCTTTCTTT